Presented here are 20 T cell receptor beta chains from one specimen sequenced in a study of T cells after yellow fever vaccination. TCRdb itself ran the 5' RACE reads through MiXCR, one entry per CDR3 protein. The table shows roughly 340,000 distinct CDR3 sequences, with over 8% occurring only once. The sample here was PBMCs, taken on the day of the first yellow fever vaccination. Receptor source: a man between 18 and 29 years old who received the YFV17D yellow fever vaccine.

The CDR3: CASSVTGGSYEQYV. The CDR3 DNA follows: TGCGCCAGCAGCGTTACAGGGGGGAGCTACGAGCAGTACGTC. This chain joins TRBV5-1 and TRBJ2-7, with 8 bases fitting TRBD1. Germline V CDR1 and CDR2: SGHRS, YFSETQ. V lost 4 bases to trimming and J lost 3 bases; unmatched junction nucleotides: 6. The CDR3 is 14 residues long.

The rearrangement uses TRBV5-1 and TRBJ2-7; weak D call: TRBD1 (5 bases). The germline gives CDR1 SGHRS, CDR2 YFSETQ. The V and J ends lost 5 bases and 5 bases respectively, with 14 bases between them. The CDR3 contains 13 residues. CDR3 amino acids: CASRGRDGDEQYF. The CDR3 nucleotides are TGCGCCAGCAGGGGCAGGGATGGGGACGAGCAGTACTTC.

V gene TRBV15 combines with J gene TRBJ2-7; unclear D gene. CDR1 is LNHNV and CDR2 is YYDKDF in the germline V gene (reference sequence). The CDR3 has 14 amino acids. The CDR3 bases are TGTGCCAGCAGCCCTGGGCACGAAACCTACGAGCAGTACGTC. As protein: CASSPGHETYEQYV.

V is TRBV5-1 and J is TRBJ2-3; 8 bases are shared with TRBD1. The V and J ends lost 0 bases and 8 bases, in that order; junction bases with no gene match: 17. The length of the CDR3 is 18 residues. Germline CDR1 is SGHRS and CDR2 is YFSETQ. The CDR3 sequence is CASSLGPRTGPRSSTQYF. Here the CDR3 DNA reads TGCGCCAGCAGCTTGGGCCCCCGGACAGGGCCCCGGTCGAGTACGCAGTATTTT.

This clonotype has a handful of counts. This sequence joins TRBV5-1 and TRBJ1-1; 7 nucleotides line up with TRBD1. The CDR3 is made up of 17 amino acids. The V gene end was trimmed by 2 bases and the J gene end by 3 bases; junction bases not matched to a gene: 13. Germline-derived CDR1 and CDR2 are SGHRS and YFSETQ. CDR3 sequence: CASSLRPGDRVDTEAFF. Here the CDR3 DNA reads TGCGCCAGCAGCTTACGACCAGGAGACAGGGTGGACACTGAAGCTTTCTTT.

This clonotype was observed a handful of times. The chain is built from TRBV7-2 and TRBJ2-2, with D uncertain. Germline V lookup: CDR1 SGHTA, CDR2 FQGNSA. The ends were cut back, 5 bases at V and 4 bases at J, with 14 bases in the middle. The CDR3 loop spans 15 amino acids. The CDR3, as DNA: TGTGCCAGCAGCCCCTCGAGATTGGGCACCGGGGAGCTGTTTTTT. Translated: CASSPSRLGTGELFF.

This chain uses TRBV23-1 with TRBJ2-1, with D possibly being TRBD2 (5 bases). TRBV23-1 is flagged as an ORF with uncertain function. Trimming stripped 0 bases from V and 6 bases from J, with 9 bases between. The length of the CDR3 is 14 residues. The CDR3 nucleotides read TGCGCCAGCAGTCAATCGAGGGATCTCAATGAGCAGTTCTTC. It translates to CASSQSRDLNEQFF.

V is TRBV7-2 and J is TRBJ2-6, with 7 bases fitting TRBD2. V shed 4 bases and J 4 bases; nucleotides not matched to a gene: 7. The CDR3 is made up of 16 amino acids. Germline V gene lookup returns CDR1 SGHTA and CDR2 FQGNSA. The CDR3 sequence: CASSSSGVSGANVLTF. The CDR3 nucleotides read TGTGCCAGCAGCTCTAGCGGCGTATCCGGGGCCAACGTCCTGACTTTC.

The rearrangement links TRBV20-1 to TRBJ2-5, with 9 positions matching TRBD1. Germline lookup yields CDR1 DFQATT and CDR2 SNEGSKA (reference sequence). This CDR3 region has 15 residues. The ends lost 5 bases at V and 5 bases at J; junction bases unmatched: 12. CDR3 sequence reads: CSAPPAGQGSETQYF. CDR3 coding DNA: TGCAGTGCTCCCCCCGCCGGACAGGGGAGTGAGACCCAGTACTTC.

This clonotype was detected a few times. The CDR3 nucleotides are TGTGCCAGCAGTTCCCAAGTAGTCGACGGGACCCAGTACTTC. Translation gives CASSSQVVDGTQYF. The V gene is TRBV12-3 or TRBV12-4, the J gene TRBJ2-5, with D unclear. This CDR3 has 14 residues. Trimming took off 4 bases at V and 7 bases at J, with 16 bases between the two ends.

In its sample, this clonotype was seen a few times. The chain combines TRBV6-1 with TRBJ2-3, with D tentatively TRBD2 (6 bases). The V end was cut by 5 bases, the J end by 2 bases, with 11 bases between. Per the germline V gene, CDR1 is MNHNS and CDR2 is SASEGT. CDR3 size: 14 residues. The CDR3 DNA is TGTGCCAGCAGTCTGACTAGTCTCACAGATACGCAGTATTTT. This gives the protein CASSLTSLTDTQYF.

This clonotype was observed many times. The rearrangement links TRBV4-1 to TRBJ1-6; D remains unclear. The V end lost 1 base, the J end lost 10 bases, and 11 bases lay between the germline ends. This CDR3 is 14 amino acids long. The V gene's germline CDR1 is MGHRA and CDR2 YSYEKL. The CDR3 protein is CASSQGGPPSPLHF. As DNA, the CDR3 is TGCGCCAGCAGCCAAGGCGGACCGCCCTCACCCCTCCACTTT.

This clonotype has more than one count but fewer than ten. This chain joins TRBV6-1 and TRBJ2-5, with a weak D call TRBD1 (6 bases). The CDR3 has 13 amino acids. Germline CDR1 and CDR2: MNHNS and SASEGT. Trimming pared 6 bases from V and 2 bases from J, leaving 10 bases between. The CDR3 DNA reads TGTGCCAGCAGCCGGACAGAGCAAGAGACCCAGTACTTC. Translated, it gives CASSRTEQETQYF.

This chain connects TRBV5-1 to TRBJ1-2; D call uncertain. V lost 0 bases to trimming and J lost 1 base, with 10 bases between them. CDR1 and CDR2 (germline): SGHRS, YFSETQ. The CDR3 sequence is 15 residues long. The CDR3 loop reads CASSLGRNDNYGYTF. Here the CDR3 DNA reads TGCGCCAGCAGCTTGGGGCGGAATGATAACTATGGCTACACCTTC.

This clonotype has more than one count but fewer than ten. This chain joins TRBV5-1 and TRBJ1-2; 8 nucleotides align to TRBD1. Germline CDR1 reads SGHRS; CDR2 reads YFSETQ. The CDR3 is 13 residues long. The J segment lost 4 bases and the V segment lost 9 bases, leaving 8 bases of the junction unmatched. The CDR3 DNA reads TGCGCCACAAAGCTAGGACAGGGCTATGGCTACACCTTC. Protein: CATKLGQGYGYTF.

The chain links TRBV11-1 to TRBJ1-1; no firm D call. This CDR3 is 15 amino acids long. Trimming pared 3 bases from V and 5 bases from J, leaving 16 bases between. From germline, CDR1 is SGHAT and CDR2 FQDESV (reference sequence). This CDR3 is CASSFSIRVRTEAFF. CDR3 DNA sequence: TGTGCCAGCAGCTTTAGTATACGGGTTCGGACTGAAGCTTTCTTT.

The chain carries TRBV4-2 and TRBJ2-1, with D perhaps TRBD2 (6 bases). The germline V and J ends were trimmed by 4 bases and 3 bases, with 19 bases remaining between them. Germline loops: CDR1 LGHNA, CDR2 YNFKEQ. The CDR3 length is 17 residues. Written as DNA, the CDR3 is TGTGCCAGCAGCCTCGACGGGGGACGGGGCGGCTACAATGAGCAGTTCTTC. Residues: CASSLDGGRGGYNEQFF.

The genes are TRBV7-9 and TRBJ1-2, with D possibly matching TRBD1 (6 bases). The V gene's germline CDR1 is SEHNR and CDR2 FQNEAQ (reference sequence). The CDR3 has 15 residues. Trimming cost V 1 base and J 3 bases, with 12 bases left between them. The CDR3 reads CASSLVGGYYYGYTF. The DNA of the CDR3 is TGTGCCAGCAGCTTAGTAGGGGGGTACTACTATGGCTACACCTTC.

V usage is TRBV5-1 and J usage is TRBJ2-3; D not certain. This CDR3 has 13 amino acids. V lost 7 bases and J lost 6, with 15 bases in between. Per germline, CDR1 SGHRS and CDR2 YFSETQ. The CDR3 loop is CASRSPRGDTQYF. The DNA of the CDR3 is TGCGCCAGCCGGTCCCCCCGCGGTGATACGCAGTATTTT. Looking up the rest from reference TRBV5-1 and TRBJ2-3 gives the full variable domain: KAGVTQTPRYLIKTRGQQVTLSCSPISGHRSVSWYQQTPGQGLQFLFEYFSETQRNKGNFPGRFSGRQFSNSRSEMNVSTLELGDSALYLCASRSPRGDTQYFGPGTRLTVL.

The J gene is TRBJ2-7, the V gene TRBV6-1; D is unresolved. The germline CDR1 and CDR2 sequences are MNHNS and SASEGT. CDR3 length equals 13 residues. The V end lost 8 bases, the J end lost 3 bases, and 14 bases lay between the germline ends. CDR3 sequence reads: CASGPGVIYEQYF. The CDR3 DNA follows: TGTGCCAGCGGCCCAGGAGTCATCTACGAGCAGTACTTC.